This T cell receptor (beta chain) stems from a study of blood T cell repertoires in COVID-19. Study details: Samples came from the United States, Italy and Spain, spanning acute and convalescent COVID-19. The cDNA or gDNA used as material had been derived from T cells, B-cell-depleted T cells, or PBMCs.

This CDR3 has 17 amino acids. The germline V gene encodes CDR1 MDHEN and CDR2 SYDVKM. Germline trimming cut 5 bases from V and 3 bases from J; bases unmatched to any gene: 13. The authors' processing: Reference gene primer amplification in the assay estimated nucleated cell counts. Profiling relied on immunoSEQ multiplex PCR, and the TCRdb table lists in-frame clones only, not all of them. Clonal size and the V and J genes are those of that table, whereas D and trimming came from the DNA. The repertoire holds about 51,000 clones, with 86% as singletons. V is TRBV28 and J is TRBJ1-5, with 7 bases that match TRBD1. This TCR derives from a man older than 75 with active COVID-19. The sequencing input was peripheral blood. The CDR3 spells CASSPLPGTANNQPQHF. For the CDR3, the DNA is TGTGCCAGCAGTCCCTTGCCCGGGACAGCTAACAATCAGCCCCAGCATTTT.